The source of this T cell receptor (beta chain) is a study of metastatic and nonmetastatic thyroid tumors. Each patient went into thyroid surgery without having received any treatment. The CDR3 runs 14 residues. Trimming took off 1 base at V and 5 bases at J, with 15 bases between the two ends. In germline, CDR1 is DFQATT, CDR2 SNEGSKA (reference sequence). Original data processing: Clinicopathological groups supplied CDR3 differences that were used to build a distant-metastasis classifier for papillary thyroid cancer. TCRdb re-called clones from the PCR reads using MiXCR. These V and J calls rely on TCRdb rather than the paper's analysis. The sample carries some 21,000 clones, about a quarter recorded once.

The chain carries TRBV20-1 and TRBJ2-7; unclear D gene. The sequenced sample consisted of blood. The clonotype comes from a male donor with papillary thyroid cancer or a benign thyroid nodule (not recorded which). Some clones in this sample may be carry-over from other donors' samples. CDR3 in amino acids: CSARGEGLGDEQYF. Here the CDR3 DNA reads TGCAGTGCTAGAGGGGAAGGCCTTGGGGACGAGCAGTACTTC.